Below are 31 T cell receptor beta chains sequenced from a single sample in a study of blood T cell repertoires in COVID-19. The repertoire was sequenced with immunoSEQ multiplex PCR; TCRdb's copy has only in-frame clones and lacks some. Of some 460,000 clones in the sample, approximately 86% were seen once. Input material: PBMCs or T cells enriched from blood (not recorded which). The receptors were sampled from a woman aged 18-30 years who had recovered from COVID-19.

The rearrangement links TRBV27 to TRBJ2-7; D is possibly TRBD1 (6 bases). The CDR3 covers 13 residues. V gave up 4 bases and J gave up 4 bases, with 11 bases separating them. CDR1 and CDR2 (germline): MNHEY, SMNVEV (reference sequence). The CDR3 DNA reads as TGTGCCAGCAGTTACAGGGAAGGGTACGAGCAGTACTTC. It translates to CASSYREGYEQYF.

This clone appeared a few times. The rearrangement uses TRBV19 and TRBJ1-1; D is unresolved. The length of the CDR3 is 11 residues. Trimming took off 5 bases at V and 6 bases at J, with 7 bases between the two ends. CDR1 is LNHDA, CDR2 SQIVND, per germline (reference sequence). The CDR3 region is CASSFLSEAFF. The CDR3 DNA follows: TGTGCCAGTAGTTTTTTATCTGAAGCTTTCTTT.

The chain links TRBV6-5 to TRBJ1-1, with D possibly matching TRBD1 (5 bases). The CDR3 length is 13 residues. The V gene's germline CDR1 is MNHEY and CDR2 SVGAGI. V lost 2 bases to trimming and J lost 5 bases, with 9 bases between them. CDR3 in amino acids: CASSYRGWTEAFF. The CDR3 nucleotides read TGTGCCAGCAGTTACAGGGGTTGGACTGAAGCTTTCTTT.

V and J are TRBV2 and TRBJ1-2, with D maybe TRBD1 (6 bases). Trimming left V 1 base short and J 4 bases short, with 10 bases between. The length of the CDR3 is 14 residues. The germline V gene has CDR1 SNHLY and CDR2 FYNNEI. The CDR3 DNA reads TGTGCCAGCAGTGAAGAGAAGGACAGCTATGGCTACACCTTC. Translated, it gives CASSEEKDSYGYTF.

This clone was recorded only once. The rearrangement joins TRBV5-5 to TRBJ1-1, with TRBD1 as a possible D gene (5 bases). Germline loops: CDR1 SGHKS, CDR2 YYEKEE (reference sequence). The CDR3 extends over 18 amino acids. With 1 base removed from V and 3 bases from J, the gap between germline ends came to 22 bases. This CDR3 is CASSLFSAGPYSHTEAFF. In nucleotides, the CDR3 is TGTGCCAGCAGCTTGTTTTCTGCAGGGCCGTATTCCCACACTGAAGCTTTCTTT.

The chain uses TRBV9 and TRBJ1-3, with a tentative D call TRBD1 (6 bases). CDR3 size: 17 residues. Trimming cost V 3 bases and J 4 bases, with 20 bases left between them. Per the germline V gene, CDR1 is SGDLS and CDR2 is YYNGEE. CDR3 in amino acids: CASSARPETGPGNTIYF. The CDR3 bases are TGTGCCAGCAGCGCGAGACCCGAAACAGGGCCCGGAAACACCATATATTTT. Variable domain in full (rest from reference TRBV9 and TRBJ1-3): DSGVTQTPKHLITATGQRVTLRCSPRSGDLSVYWYQQSLDQGLQFLIQYYNGEERAKGNILERFSAQQFPDLHSELNLSSLELGDSALYFCASSARPETGPGNTIYFGEGSWLTVV.

The J gene is TRBJ2-7, the V gene TRBV11-2, with D perhaps matching TRBD2 (5 bases). The CDR3 spans 17 residues. The germline CDR1 and CDR2 sequences are SGHAT and FQNNGV. Trimming removed 2 bases at V and 1 base at J, with 18 bases between. The CDR3 reads CASSLWSSLEGSYEQYF. As DNA, the CDR3 is TGTGCCAGCAGCTTATGGTCCAGTCTAGAGGGTTCCTACGAGCAGTACTTC.

This rearrangement joins TRBV11-3 to TRBJ2-3; a weak D match, TRBD2 (5 bases). CDR1 and CDR2 (germline): SGHNT, YENEEA. V lost 5 bases and J lost 12, with 18 bases in between. The CDR3 extends over 13 amino acids. The CDR3 bases are TGTGCCAGCAGCCCCCACGAGGGTAATGCCCAGTATTTT. Amino acid sequence: CASSPHEGNAQYF.

The chain carries TRBV2 and TRBJ1-2; no reliable D call. V lost 7 bases, J lost 8 bases, and 8 bases lay in between. This CDR3 is built from 10 residues. Looked up from germline, CDR1 is SNHLY and CDR2 is FYNNEI. The CDR3 reads CASNNLGYTF. CDR3 coding DNA: TGTGCCAGCAATAACTTGGGCTACACCTTC.

The chain carries TRBV30 and TRBJ2-7; 7 nucleotides align to TRBD2. V lost 5 bases and J lost 0; bases outside the gene matches: 4. The CDR3 runs to 13 residues. The V gene's germline CDR1 is GTSNPN and CDR2 SVGIG (reference sequence). Written as DNA, the CDR3 is TGTGCCTGGGGACGGGACTACTCCTACGAGCAGTACTTC. It encodes CAWGRDYSYEQYF. Variable domain in full (rest from reference TRBV30 and TRBJ2-7): SQTIHQWPATLVQPVGSPLSLECTVEGTSNPNLYWYRQAAGRGLQLLFYSVGIGQISSEVPQNLSASRPQDRQFILSSKKLLLSDSGFYLCAWGRDYSYEQYFGPGTRLTVT.

The chain carries TRBV30 and TRBJ2-1, with unresolved D. Trimming took off 2 bases at V and 5 bases at J, with 19 bases between the two ends. The CDR3 loop spans 16 amino acids. Germline V gives CDR1 GTSNPN, CDR2 SVGIG (reference sequence). CDR3 region: CAWSPIPPPYDNEQFF. The CDR3 DNA reads as TGTGCCTGGAGTCCTATCCCCCCTCCCTACGACAATGAGCAGTTCTTC. Drawing the rest from reference TRBV30 and TRBJ2-1, the complete variable domain is SQTIHQWPATLVQPVGSPLSLECTVEGTSNPNLYWYRQAAGRGLQLLFYSVGIGQISSEVPQNLSASRPQDRQFILSSKKLLLSDSGFYLCAWSPIPPPYDNEQFFGPGTRLTVL.

J is TRBJ1-5 and V is TRBV6-5; maybe TRBD1 (5 bases). V was shortened by 5 bases and J by 6 bases, with 11 bases between the two germline ends. Germline-derived CDR1 and CDR2 are MNHEY and SVGAGI. The CDR3 has 13 residues. The CDR3 loop reads CASSSGGTQPQHF. The CDR3, as DNA: TGTGCCAGCAGTAGCGGGGGGACTCAGCCCCAGCATTTT.

The chain couples TRBV24-1 to TRBJ2-3; D might be TRBD1 (6 bases). Between the trimmed V and J ends, which lost 9 bases and 4 bases, there was a span of 13 bases. Per the germline V gene, CDR1 is KGHDR and CDR2 is SFDVKD. CDR3 length equals 13 residues. For the CDR3, the DNA is TGTGCCACCTCCGAGGGGGTTGCAGATACGCAGTATTTT. It specifies CATSEGVADTQYF.

The rearrangement joins TRBV24-1 to TRBJ1-2; tentative D call: TRBD1 (5 bases). The CDR3 is 18 amino acids. CDR1 is KGHDR, CDR2 SFDVKD, per germline. The germline V and J ends were trimmed by 9 bases and 2 bases, with 27 bases remaining between them. The CDR3 DNA reads TGTGCCACCCCGCCCACCCCCCCAAACAGGCGGACCAACTATGGCTACACCTTC. Its translation is CATPPTPPNRRTNYGYTF.

The rearrangement links TRBV5-6 to TRBJ1-5, with D hard to call. V was pared by 5 bases and J by 1 base, with 10 bases between. Germline V lookup: CDR1 SGHDT, CDR2 YYEEEE. The CDR3 spans 14 residues. As DNA, the CDR3 is TGTGCCAGCAGTCACCGGGGAAGCAATCAGCCCCAGCATTTT. This gives the protein CASSHRGSNQPQHF.

The chain links TRBV5-6 to TRBJ2-7; a weak D match, TRBD1 (6 bases). The ends were cut back, 1 base at V and 9 bases at J, with 11 bases in the middle. Looked up from germline, CDR1 is SGHDT and CDR2 is YYEEEE. The CDR3 is 12 residues long. The CDR3 DNA reads as TGTGCCAGCAGCTTGAACAGGGATGGGCAGTACTTC. Amino acids: CASSLNRDGQYF.

The chain recombines TRBV10-3 with TRBJ1-2, with D possibly matching TRBD1 (6 bases). The V end was cut by 6 bases, the J end by 5 bases, with 10 bases between. The germline CDR1 and CDR2 sequences are ENHRY and SYGVKD. The CDR3 is 12 residues long. The DNA of the CDR3 is TGTGCCATCAGCCCCCAGGGGTATGGCTACACCTTC. This codes for CAISPQGYGYTF.

DNA of the CDR3: TGTGCCAGTAGTACCCGCCCGACCCGGGACAGGGGCGCCTATGGCTACACCTTC. Its translation: CASSTRPTRDRGAYGYTF. J is TRBJ1-2 and V is TRBV19; 10 bases agree with TRBD1. The CDR3 length is 18 residues. V was clipped by 4 bases and J by 4 bases; unmatched bases: 15. Germline values: CDR1 LNHDA, CDR2 SQIVND (reference sequence).

The V gene is TRBV11-2, the J gene TRBJ1-1; TRBD1 agrees at 7 bases. CDR3 length equals 15 residues. CDR1 is SGHAT and CDR2 is FQNNGV in the germline V gene. J lost 1 base, V lost 5 bases, and 7 bases had no gene match. The CDR3 DNA reads TGTGCCAGCAGCCCAGGACAGGCTCGGAACACTGAAGCTTTCTTT. Translating it yields CASSPGQARNTEAFF.

This clone came up a few times. The chain carries TRBV28 and TRBJ1-2; D is unresolved. Per the germline V gene, CDR1 is MDHEN and CDR2 is SYDVKM. The CDR3 extends over 14 amino acids. With 2 bases removed from V and 0 bases from J, the gap between germline ends came to 7 bases. The CDR3 sequence: CASSLNRANYGYTF. The CDR3 DNA is TGTGCCAGCAGTTTAAATCGAGCTAACTATGGCTACACCTTC.

The genes are TRBV5-1 and TRBJ1-1, with TRBD1 matching 7 bases. The CDR3 loop spans 15 amino acids. V shed 1 base, J shed 5 bases, and the junction held 8 bases outside the gene matches. The germline gives CDR1 SGHRS, CDR2 YFSETQ. The CDR3 bases are TGCGCCAGCAGCTTGTCTACAGGGGTATGGACTGAAGCTTTCTTT. The encoded protein is CASSLSTGVWTEAFF.

The chain combines TRBV5-1 with TRBJ2-1, with D possibly TRBD2 on 5 matching bases. CDR3 length equals 15 residues. V was cut by 3 bases and J by 0 bases, with 10 bases left in between. CDR1 is SGHRS and CDR2 is YFSETQ in the germline V gene. DNA of the CDR3: TGCGCCAGCAGCTCCAGCGGAAGCTCCTACAATGAGCAGTTCTTC. Translating gives CASSSSGSSYNEQFF.

The J gene is TRBJ2-2, the V gene TRBV5-1; TRBD2 agrees at 14 bases. With 4 bases clipped from V and 6 bases from J, the junction kept 8 bases outside the gene matches. Germline values: CDR1 SGHRS, CDR2 YFSETQ. The CDR3 has 17 amino acids. CDR3 in DNA: TGCGCCAGCAGCCCCGCCTCGACTAGCGGGGGGGCCGGGGAGCTGTTTTTT. Encoded protein: CASSPASTSGGAGELFF.

The gene calls are TRBV19 and TRBJ1-2; 8 nucleotides line up with TRBD1. This CDR3 is built from 16 residues. After removal of 1 base from V and 2 bases from J, the junction contained 6 bases not matched to a gene. The germline gives CDR1 LNHDA, CDR2 SQIVND (reference sequence). CDR3 amino acids: CASSIGGTGLNYGYTF. CDR3 bases: TGTGCCAGTAGTATAGGGGGGACAGGCTTAAACTATGGCTACACCTTC.

This clone was observed a single time. CDR3 loop: CASSLAPGGREETQYF. Here the CDR3 DNA reads TGTGCCAGCAGCTTAGCCCCAGGGGGCAGGGAAGAGACCCAGTACTTC. J is TRBJ2-5 and V is TRBV11-1; 8 bases fit TRBD1. This CDR3 region has 16 residues. V was pared by 0 bases and J by 3 bases, with 6 bases of the junction left unmatched. The germline V gene encodes CDR1 SGHAT and CDR2 FQDESV (reference sequence).

This rearrangement joins TRBV11-2 to TRBJ2-1; TRBD1 matches 7 bases. The CDR3 is made up of 15 amino acids. The junction had 10 bases not matched to a gene; V was cut back by 4 bases and J by 7 bases. Germline V gene lookup returns CDR1 SGHAT and CDR2 FQNNGV. CDR3 DNA: TGTGCCAGCAGCTCGCACAGGGGAGAGGGAAATGAGCAGTTCTTC. It specifies CASSSHRGEGNEQFF.

The chain carries TRBV12-3 or TRBV12-4 and TRBJ1-1, with D maybe TRBD1 (5 bases). The CDR3 is 13 amino acids. The V gene lost 1 base and the J gene lost 7 bases, with 10 bases spanning the gap. The CDR3 DNA sequence: TGTGCCAGCAGTTTAGAGACAGTTTATGAAGCTTTCTTT. Its protein product is CASSLETVYEAFF.

The rearrangement uses TRBV14 and TRBJ2-7; maybe TRBD2 (5 bases). V was cut by 0 bases and J by 3 bases, with 12 bases left in between. Germline V CDR1 and CDR2: SGHDN, FVKESK. The CDR3 sequence is 15 residues long. The CDR3 protein is CASSQDPSPFYEQYF. The CDR3 DNA is TGTGCCAGCAGCCAAGACCCTAGCCCTTTCTACGAGCAGTACTTC.

This clone was observed many times. Other DNA variants within this sample encode the same CDR3. The CDR3 loop is CASSLGGSNQPQHF. DNA for the CDR3: TGTGCCAGCAGCCTGGGGGGAAGCAATCAGCCCCAGCATTTT. The chain has TRBV2 and TRBJ1-5; TRBD1 is a possible D gene (5 bases). V gave up 6 bases and J gave up 1 base, with 10 bases separating them. Germline V gene data show CDR1 as SNHLY and CDR2 as FYNNEI. The CDR3 covers 14 residues.

The V call is TRBV11-2, the J call TRBJ1-1; D remains unclear. There are 13 residues in the CDR3. Germline V gene data show CDR1 as SGHAT and CDR2 as FQNNGV. V shed 0 bases and J shed 7 bases, with 9 bases lying between them. The CDR3 sequence: CASSLDILSEAFF. The CDR3, as DNA: TGTGCCAGCAGCTTAGACATATTGAGTGAAGCTTTCTTT.

The chain couples TRBV5-1 to TRBJ1-1; tentative D call: TRBD1 (5 bases). The V gene's germline CDR1 is SGHRS and CDR2 YFSETQ. Trimming took off 0 bases at V and 1 base at J, with 10 bases between the two ends. CDR3 size: 15 residues. DNA for the CDR3: TGCGCCAGCAGCTTGGCAGGGATTGAGAACACTGAAGCTTTCTTT. Protein: CASSLAGIENTEAFF. The whole variable domain, remainder taken from reference TRBV5-1 and TRBJ1-1, is KAGVTQTPRYLIKTRGQQVTLSCSPISGHRSVSWYQQTPGQGLQFLFEYFSETQRNKGNFPGRFSGRQFSNSRSEMNVSTLELGDSALYLCASSLAGIENTEAFFGQGTRLTVV.